This record covers a single T cell receptor beta chain. Antigen specificity is unknown. This specimen comes from a study of shared clonotypes between healthy human individuals. Study conclusions and caveats: Naive subsets generally exceeded memory subsets in estimated richness.

Sequencing used immunoSEQ multiplex PCR; TCRdb keeps in-frame clones, though not all of them. The repertoire holds 2 million to 3 million clones, with more than 85% as singletons. The CDR3 contains 16 residues. CDR1 is SEHNR, CDR2 FQNEAQ, per germline (reference sequence). The J segment lost 7 bases and the V segment lost 5 bases, leaving 14 bases of the junction unmatched. This TCR came from a man younger than 30 in good health. Some clones in this sample may be carry-over from other donors' samples. The V gene is TRBV7-9, the J gene TRBJ2-1; the match to TRBD1 covers 7 bases. Sequenced material: naive CD4+ T cells from PBMCs. Subset denoted: CD45RA+ positively selected. The CDR3: CASSVRQGVAFNEQFF. The DNA for the CDR3 is TGTGCCAGCAGCGTAAGACAGGGTGTAGCTTTTAATGAGCAGTTCTTC.